This T cell receptor beta chain was retrieved from a study of a mutant IDH1 vaccine in newly diagnosed glioma. Turning to the study itself: There were roughly 62% males and approximately 38% females among treated patients, whose mean age was roughly 40 years. Patients arrived already treated with radiotherapy, temozolomide, or both, most having had both.

Germline trimming cut 5 bases from V and 5 bases from J; bases unmatched to any gene: 8. The CDR3 consists of 15 residues. The germline V gene encodes CDR1 SGHAT and CDR2 FQNNGV. The table came from immunoSEQ multiplex PCR; TCRdb's copy has only in-frame clones and leaves some out. This sample has 85,000 to 100,000 clones, with around 80% found just once. As to time point: baseline, week 1 (first vaccination visit). Sample treatment: pre-vaccination baseline after standard-of-care therapy. Overall study findings and caveats: Researchers report vaccine-induced immune responses in roughly 93% of patients.

Comment on this clone: Its antigen is not identified.

The genes are TRBV11-2 and TRBJ2-5; 10 positions match TRBD1. This sequence originates from a man aged 35 to 55 with glioma. The sequenced sample was PBMCs, obtained from a glioma patient treated with radiotherapy, temozolomide or both. CDR3 bases: TGTGCCAGCAGCAATGGACAGGGGGTTGGGGAGACCCAGTACTTC. This gives the protein CASSNGQGVGETQYF.